These T cell receptor beta chains were read from a single sample in a study of blood T cell repertoires in COVID-19. Assay used: immunoSEQ multiplex PCR; TCRdb lists only in-frame clones, some missing. In the table there are hundreds of thousands of clones, around 80% of which are singletons. Sequencing was carried out using peripheral blood. The receptors shown here come from an elderly woman with acute or convalescent COVID-19. Each CDR3 is given with its conserved first and last residue. The D gene is left open where the match is weak. The listing skips clone size in some rows; elsewhere it reads once, few, many or a size class.

J: TRBJ1-5; size: -; D: TRBD1; V: TRBV19; length: 16; DNA: TGTGCCAGTAGTATAGTCAGAGGACAGGGAGATCAGCCCCAGCATTTT; CDR3: CASSIVRGQGDQPQHF
J: TRBJ1-2; size: once; D: TRBD1; V: TRBV25-1; length: 13; DNA: TGTGCCAGCAGCGACAGGGAGGACTATGGCTACACCTTC; CDR3: CASSDREDYGYTF
J: TRBJ2-3; size: -; D: TRBD2; V: TRBV7-2; length: 17; DNA: TGTGCCAGCAGCTTTAGCGGGGGGGCCAGGGGCACAGATACGCAGTATTTT; CDR3: CASSFSGGARGTDTQYF
J: TRBJ1-5; size: once; D: -; V: TRBV5-5; length: 15; DNA: TGTGCCAGCAGCTTTACAGCGGATGGCAATCAGCCCCAGCATTTT; CDR3: CASSFTADGNQPQHF
J: TRBJ1-1; size: -; D: TRBD1; V: TRBV2; length: 15; DNA: TGTGCCAGCAGTGAATTTGGACAGGGTGGCCCTGAAGCTTTCTTT; CDR3: CASSEFGQGGPEAFF
J: TRBJ1-2; size: -; D: -; V: TRBV14; length: 12; DNA: TGTGCCAGCAGCCCGGGGGGCGGCGGCTACACCTTC; CDR3: CASSPGGGGYTF
J: TRBJ1-2; size: -; D: TRBD1; V: TRBV7-6; length: 16; DNA: TGTGCCAGCAGCCCAGTGGGACAGGGGGCCCTCTATGGCTACACCTTC; CDR3: CASSPVGQGALYGYTF
J: TRBJ2-7; size: -; D: TRBD2; V: TRBV7-6; length: 13; DNA: TGTGCCAGCAGCTCGGCAGCGGGGAGGGAGCAGTACTTC; CDR3: CASSSAAGREQYF
J: TRBJ1-1; size: -; D: -; V: TRBV28; length: 15; DNA: TGTGCCAGCAGTCCCCCGGGAACCATGAACACTGAAGCTTTCTTT; CDR3: CASSPPGTMNTEAFF
J: TRBJ1-3; size: once; D: -; V: TRBV6-5; length: 15; DNA: TGTGCCAGCAGAAAGGACAGCCGCTCTGGAAACACCATATATTTT; CDR3: CASRKDSRSGNTIYF
J: TRBJ1-5; size: -; D: -; V: TRBV19; length: 12; DNA: TGTGCCAGTAGTGCAGGGAAGAAGCCCCAGCATTTT; CDR3: CASSAGKKPQHF
J: TRBJ1-4; size: -; D: -; V: TRBV9; length: 12; DNA: TGTGCCAGCACCCGCGGGCGGGAAAAACTGTTTTTT; CDR3: CASTRGREKLFF
J: TRBJ1-1; size: once; D: TRBD1; V: TRBV9; length: 17; DNA: TGTGCCAGCAGCGAAGCCCGGGACAGGGGCCTCAACACTGAAGCTTTCTTT; CDR3: CASSEARDRGLNTEAFF
J: TRBJ2-2; size: -; D: -; V: TRBV5-4; length: 16; DNA: TGTGCCAGCAGCTTGGGTACAGGGAGATTGGGCGGGGAGCTGTTTTTT; CDR3: CASSLGTGRLGGELFF